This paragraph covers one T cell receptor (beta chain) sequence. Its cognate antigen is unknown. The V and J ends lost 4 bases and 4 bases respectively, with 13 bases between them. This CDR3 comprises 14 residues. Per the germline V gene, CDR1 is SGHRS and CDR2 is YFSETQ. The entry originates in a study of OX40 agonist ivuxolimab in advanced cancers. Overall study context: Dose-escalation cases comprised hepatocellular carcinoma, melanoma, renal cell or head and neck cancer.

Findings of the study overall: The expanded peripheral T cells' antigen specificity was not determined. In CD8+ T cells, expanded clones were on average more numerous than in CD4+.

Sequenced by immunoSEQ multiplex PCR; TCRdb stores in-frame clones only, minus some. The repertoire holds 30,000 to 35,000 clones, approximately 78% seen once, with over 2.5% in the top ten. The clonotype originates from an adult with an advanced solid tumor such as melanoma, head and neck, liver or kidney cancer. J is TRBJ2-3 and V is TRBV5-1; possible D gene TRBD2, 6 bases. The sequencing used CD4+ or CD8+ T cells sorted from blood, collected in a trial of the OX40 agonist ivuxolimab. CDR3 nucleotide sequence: TGCGCCAGCAGCGACCCCGGGGGTCCAGATACGCAGTATTTT. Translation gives CASSDPGGPDTQYF.